This TCR beta chain was recorded in a study of technical replicates of blood from a handful of donors. Germline V gene sequence: CDR1 MNHEY, CDR2 SVGAGI. The CDR3 runs to 15 residues. J gave up 13 bases and V 4 bases, and 15 bases lay outside the gene matches. The protocol was immunoSEQ multiplex PCR, while the TCRdb copy is restricted to in-frame clones and leaves out a portion. The profile shows 70,000 to 85,000 clones, approximately 90% of them singletons. Sequenced: T cells isolated from PBMCs. The genes are TRBV6-5 and TRBJ1-4; TRBD1 matches 7 bases. This TCR was recovered from a human donor in good health. The CDR3 loop is CASSSTGSRQLGLFF. As DNA, the CDR3 is TGTGCCAGCAGTTCGACAGGGTCGAGGCAGTTAGGACTGTTTTTT.